A single sample gave rise to the 30 T cell receptor beta chains below, sequenced in a study of PD-1 blockade in classical Hodgkin lymphoma. The time point denotes: cycle 4 day 1 (C4D1), after less than seven weeks of nivolumab. Each and every patient relapsed after autologous stem cell transplantation, and patients got differing brentuximab vedotin exposure. Using magnetic negative selection, the CD4+ T cells were separated out of thawed PBMCs. Some clones are missing from TCRdb's copy, which holds only in-frame ones; the method was immunoSEQ multiplex PCR. Among fewer than 35,000 clones listed, 80% to 95% were seen once. Material: CD4+ T cells from blood, obtained before the fourth cycle of nivolumab. All receptors derive from a human donor with classical Hodgkin lymphoma.

V gene TRBV5-4 combines with J gene TRBJ2-1; 10 nucleotides match TRBD1. V shed 0 bases and J 5 bases; nucleotides not matched to a gene: 5. Germline V CDR1 and CDR2: SGHNT, YYREEE (reference sequence). The CDR3 is 16 amino acids. The CDR3 bases are TGTGCCAGCAGCTTGGCAGGGGGGACAGGGGACAATGAGCAGTTCTTC. Translated: CASSLAGGTGDNEQFF.

This clone was seen just once. V is TRBV13 and J is TRBJ1-1; 8 nucleotides align to TRBD1. CDR3 length: 14 amino acids. J was trimmed by 5 bases and V by 3 bases; bases with no gene match: 5. Per germline, CDR1 PRHDT and CDR2 FYEKMQ (reference sequence). CDR3 nucleotides: TGTGCCAGCAGCTTTAGGACAGGGCGGACTGAAGCTTTCTTT. Amino acid sequence: CASSFRTGRTEAFF.

V and J are TRBV18 and TRBJ1-1; 7 bases line up with TRBD1. This CDR3 contains 16 residues. V was clipped by 3 bases and J by 1 base; unmatched bases: 8. Germline V CDR1 and CDR2: KGHSH, LQKENI. The CDR3 bases are TGTGCCAGCTCACCGTGGACAGGCTTTACGAACACTGAAGCTTTCTTT. It yields the protein CASSPWTGFTNTEAFF.

V usage is TRBV5-4 and J usage is TRBJ2-7, with D possibly being TRBD2 (6 bases). The V gene's germline CDR1 is SGHNT and CDR2 YYREEE (reference sequence). The CDR3 runs to 14 residues. V lost 0 bases to trimming and J lost 5 bases, with 12 bases between them. CDR3 sequence reads: CASSLVGGHNEQYF. CDR3 DNA sequence: TGTGCCAGCAGCTTGGTGGGGGGTCACAACGAGCAGTACTTC.

V and J are TRBV4-1 and TRBJ2-2, with D unresolved. Germline V gene lookup returns CDR1 MGHRA and CDR2 YSYEKL. CDR3 size: 15 residues. Trimming left V 2 bases short and J 2 bases short, with 9 bases between. CDR3 loop: CASSQNRINTGELFF. CDR3 sequence (DNA): TGCGCCAGCAGCCAAAATCGGATAAACACCGGGGAGCTGTTTTTT.

V is TRBV19 and J is TRBJ2-3; tentatively, D is TRBD1 or TRBD2 (5 bases each). The V end was cut by 1 base, the J end by 2 bases, with 7 bases between. Per the germline V gene, CDR1 is LNHDA and CDR2 is SQIVND (reference sequence). The CDR3 has 14 residues. The DNA for the CDR3 is TGTGCCAGTAGTATAGGGGGGAACACAGATACGCAGTATTTT. This sequence encodes CASSIGGNTDTQYF.

This clone was counted between two and nine times. J is TRBJ2-7 and V is TRBV4-2; a weak D match, TRBD1 (6 bases). CDR1 LGHNA and CDR2 YNFKEQ come from the germline V gene. The CDR3 extends over 15 amino acids. The ends were cut back, 0 bases at V and 3 bases at J, with 12 bases in the middle. The CDR3: CASSQDPGQFYEQYF. As DNA, the CDR3 is TGTGCCAGCAGCCAAGATCCTGGACAGTTCTACGAGCAGTACTTC.

The chain joins TRBV27 to TRBJ1-1; the D gene is possibly TRBD1 (5 bases). The CDR3 runs to 20 residues. Germline CDR1 and CDR2: MNHEY and SMNVEV (reference sequence). V was shortened by 5 bases and J by 0 bases, with 28 bases between the two germline ends. CDR3 sequence: CASSLTFFAGDSLMNTEAFF. CDR3 DNA: TGTGCCAGCAGTCTTACCTTTTTTGCGGGGGATAGCCTCATGAACACTGAAGCTTTCTTT.

This chain joins TRBV28 and TRBJ2-1; D is tentatively TRBD1 or TRBD2 (5 bases each). CDR1 is MDHEN, CDR2 SYDVKM, per germline. The ends were cut back, 9 bases at V and 7 bases at J, with 16 bases in the middle. There are 13 residues in the CDR3. CDR3 DNA sequence: TGTGCCAGTCTATGGAGTGGGGGAAATGAGCAGTTCTTC. Translating gives CASLWSGGNEQFF.

The V gene is TRBV7-9, the J gene TRBJ1-1, with D maybe TRBD1 (5 bases). The CDR3 runs 14 residues. The V gene lost 5 bases and the J gene lost 4 bases, with 14 bases spanning the gap. In germline, CDR1 is SEHNR, CDR2 FQNEAQ (reference sequence). The chain's CDR3 is CASSLQSGLTEAFF. In DNA form, the CDR3 reads TGTGCCAGCAGCCTCCAATCAGGGCTCACTGAAGCTTTCTTT. The whole variable domain, filled in from reference TRBV7-9 and TRBJ1-1, reads DTGVSQNPRHKITKRGQNVTFRCDPISEHNRLYWYRQTLGQGPEFLTYFQNEAQLEKSRLLSDRFSAERPKGSFSTLEIQRTEQGDSAMYLCASSLQSGLTEAFFGQGTRLTVV.

The V and J genes are TRBV30 and TRBJ2-1, with D perhaps TRBD1 or TRBD2 (5 bases each). The ends were cut back, 3 bases at V and 9 bases at J, with 18 bases in the middle. CDR3 length: 14 amino acids. Germline lookup yields CDR1 GTSNPN and CDR2 SVGIG (reference sequence). The CDR3 loop reads CAWSGDEFSVEQFF. The CDR3 nucleotides read TGTGCCTGGAGCGGGGACGAATTTTCGGTTGAGCAGTTCTTC. The variable domain in full, with the rest retrieved from reference TRBV30 and TRBJ2-1, is SQTIHQWPATLVQPVGSPLSLECTVEGTSNPNLYWYRQAAGRGLQLLFYSVGIGQISSEVPQNLSASRPQDRQFILSSKKLLLSDSGFYLCAWSGDEFSVEQFFGPGTRLTVL.

V gene TRBV18 combines with J gene TRBJ1-2; possibly TRBD1 for D (5 bases). With 6 bases removed from V and 4 bases from J, the gap between germline ends came to 18 bases. This CDR3 is built from 15 residues. Germline-derived CDR1 and CDR2 are KGHSH and LQKENI. The CDR3 here is CASSYQGPGGYGYTF. As DNA, the CDR3 is TGTGCCAGCTCCTACCAGGGCCCGGGGGGCTATGGCTACACCTTC. The whole variable domain, filled in from reference TRBV18 and TRBJ1-2, reads NAGVMQNPRHLVRRRGQEARLRCSPMKGHSHVYWYRQLPEEGLKFMVYLQKENIIDESGMPKERFSAEFPKEGPSILRIQQVVRGDSAAYFCASSYQGPGGYGYTFGSGTRLTVV.

The J gene is TRBJ2-7, the V gene TRBV6-1, with D unclear. Trimming left V 5 bases short and J 2 bases short, with 4 bases between. The CDR3 spans 11 residues. The V gene's germline CDR1 is MNHNS and CDR2 SASEGT. In DNA, the CDR3 is TGTGCCAGCAGTTCGGCCTACGAGCAGTACTTC. Translated, it gives CASSSAYEQYF.

The rearrangement joins TRBV7-2 to TRBJ1-1; D might be TRBD1 (6 bases). Germline V CDR1 and CDR2: SGHTA, FQGNSA. V lost 8 bases, J lost 1 base, and 17 bases lay in between. The CDR3 is made up of 15 amino acids. CDR3 coding DNA: TGTGCCAGCTCACAACGCATGGGGGCGAACACTGAAGCTTTCTTT. As protein: CASSQRMGANTEAFF.

DNA for the CDR3: TGCGCCAGCAGCTTGGAGGTACTCCCGGACGGGGAGCTGTTTTTT. It specifies CASSLEVLPDGELFF. The chain has TRBV5-1 and TRBJ2-2; the D is unclear. Germline CDR1 and CDR2: SGHRS and YFSETQ. V gave up 0 bases and J gave up 7 bases, with 13 bases separating them. The CDR3 sequence is 15 residues long.

The chain is built from TRBV10-3 and TRBJ2-6; no firm D call. Trimming removed 6 bases at V and 2 bases at J, with 5 bases between. The CDR3 consists of 13 residues. Germline values: CDR1 ENHRY, CDR2 SYGVKD. The CDR3 spells CAISDAGANVLTF. In nucleotides, the CDR3 is TGTGCCATCAGCGACGCTGGGGCCAACGTCCTGACTTTC.

This chain connects TRBV5-1 to TRBJ2-2; D may be TRBD1 (7 bases). Trimming removed 0 bases from V and 3 bases from J, with 9 bases in between. Germline V gene sequence: CDR1 SGHRS, CDR2 YFSETQ. CDR3 size: 15 residues. The CDR3 spells CASSLVRGDTGELFF. DNA for the CDR3: TGCGCCAGCAGCTTGGTCAGGGGGGACACCGGGGAGCTGTTTTTT.

This sequence joins TRBV6-5 and TRBJ2-7; the match to TRBD2 covers 11 bases. V trimming: 2 bases; J trimming: 0 bases; junction bases outside the gene matches: 3. Germline CDR1 reads MNHEY; CDR2 reads SVGAGI. CDR3 length: 16 amino acids. CDR3 DNA sequence: TGTGCCAGCAGTTACGGACTAGCGGGCTTCTCCTACGAGCAGTACTTC. This encodes CASSYGLAGFSYEQYF.

The V call is TRBV12-5, the J call TRBJ1-2; D perhaps matches TRBD1 (5 bases). The germline gives CDR1 LGHNT, CDR2 FRNRAP. Trimming left V 0 bases short and J 1 base short, with 15 bases between. The CDR3 has 17 residues. CDR3 sequence (DNA): TGTGCTAGTGGTTTGGTGGTGGGTCAGGGAGATAACTATGGCTACACCTTC. Its translation is CASGLVVGQGDNYGYTF.

The V and J genes are TRBV7-6 and TRBJ2-3; TRBD2 agrees at 8 bases. CDR3 length equals 16 residues. Germline V lookup: CDR1 SGHVS, CDR2 FNYEAQ. Trimming took 2 bases from V and 5 from J; bases not matched to a gene: 9. The CDR3 DNA follows: TGTGCCAGCAGCTTAAAGCCCAGCGGGGGAGGAGATACGCAGTATTTT. Amino acids: CASSLKPSGGGDTQYF.

CDR3 loop: CASSYTGASTDTQYF. As DNA, the CDR3 is TGTGCCAGCAGTTACACGGGGGCGAGCACAGATACGCAGTATTTT. The chain has TRBV6-5 and TRBJ2-3; D tentatively fits TRBD1 or TRBD2 (6 bases each). Trimming pared 2 bases from V and 0 bases from J, leaving 9 bases between. Germline V gene sequence: CDR1 MNHEY, CDR2 SVGAGI. The CDR3 is 15 residues long.

The V and J genes are TRBV7-7 and TRBJ2-5; D call uncertain. V was clipped by 5 bases and J by 4 bases, with 14 bases between them. Germline V gene data show CDR1 as SSHAT and CDR2 as FNYEAQ (reference sequence). The CDR3 contains 14 residues. Here the CDR3 reads CASSPLITAETQYF. CDR3 bases: TGTGCCAGCAGCCCCCTGATTACGGCAGAGACCCAGTACTTC.

The chain carries TRBV6-6 and TRBJ1-2; possibly TRBD1 for D (5 bases). Looked up from germline, CDR1 is MNHNY and CDR2 is SVGAGI (reference sequence). V lost 2 bases to trimming and J lost 8 bases, with 15 bases between them. The CDR3 covers 14 residues. CDR3 in DNA: TGTGCCAGCAGTTACGTGGCAGGGCCAGAAGGCTACACCTTC. It specifies CASSYVAGPEGYTF.

V and J are TRBV10-1 and TRBJ2-4; 8 bases map to TRBD2. The CDR3 spans 14 residues. V lost 2 bases to trimming and J lost 5 bases; unmatched junction nucleotides: 2. Germline V gene sequence: CDR1 WNHNN, CDR2 SYGVQD (reference sequence). CDR3 residues: CASSESGSENIQYF. In nucleotides, the CDR3 is TGCGCCAGCAGTGAGAGCGGGAGCGAAAACATTCAGTACTTC.

V usage is TRBV27 and J usage is TRBJ2-5; TRBD1 aligns across 10 bases. The CDR3 sequence is 19 residues long. V trimming: 3 bases; J trimming: 0 bases; junction bases outside the gene matches: 13. Looked up from germline, CDR1 is MNHEY and CDR2 is SMNVEV (reference sequence). CDR3 bases: TGTGCCAGCAGTTTCGCCCCCGGGACAGGGGCTGGGTACCAAGAGACCCAGTACTTC. Translated: CASSFAPGTGAGYQETQYF.

This clone turned up a few times. DNA for the CDR3: TGCAGTGCTAGCAGGGTGAAGGGCTACACCTTC. Its translation: CSASRVKGYTF. The chain employs TRBV20-1 and TRBJ1-2; perhaps TRBD1 as D (5 bases). The CDR3 length is 11 residues. V was clipped by 3 bases and J by 8 bases, with 10 bases between them. Germline V gives CDR1 DFQATT, CDR2 SNEGSKA (reference sequence).

The V call is TRBV4-1, the J call TRBJ2-2, with D perhaps TRBD2 (6 bases). Per the germline V gene, CDR1 is MGHRA and CDR2 is YSYEKL. This CDR3 contains 17 residues. V lost 0 bases, J lost 5 bases, and 16 bases lay in between. This CDR3 is CASSQDRRGAETGELFF. CDR3 in DNA: TGCGCCAGCAGCCAAGATCGGCGGGGAGCCGAGACCGGGGAGCTGTTTTTT.

This clone was seen only a few times. The rearrangement uses TRBV7-9 and TRBJ1-2, with D tentatively TRBD1 (5 bases). From germline, CDR1 is SEHNR and CDR2 FQNEAQ (reference sequence). Trimming pared 5 bases from V and 5 bases from J, leaving 15 bases between. The CDR3 covers 14 residues. The CDR3 loop reads CASSGPGTEYGYTF. The CDR3 coding sequence is TGTGCCAGCAGCGGCCCCGGGACGGAGTATGGCTACACCTTC.

The rearrangement links TRBV30 to TRBJ1-2, with D maybe TRBD1 (6 bases). Per the germline V gene, CDR1 is GTSNPN and CDR2 is SVGIG (reference sequence). V was shortened by 6 bases and J by 1 base, with 9 bases between the two germline ends. The length of the CDR3 is 12 residues. This CDR3 reads CACGQSNYGYTF. The DNA of the CDR3 is TGTGCCTGCGGACAGAGTAACTATGGCTACACCTTC.

J is TRBJ1-3 and V is TRBV6-1, with 9 bases aligning to TRBD1. V was pared by 2 bases and J by 0 bases, with 2 bases of the junction left unmatched. The CDR3 runs to 16 residues. The germline V gene has CDR1 MNHNS and CDR2 SASEGT. The CDR3 DNA sequence: TGTGCCAGCAGTGAAAGGGACAGGGTCTCTGGAAACACCATATATTTT. Translating it yields CASSERDRVSGNTIYF.